This T cell receptor beta chain was observed in a study of OX40 agonist ivuxolimab in advanced cancers. Remarks on this clone: Antigen specificity is unknown.

The table came from immunoSEQ multiplex PCR; TCRdb's copy has only in-frame clones and leaves some out. The sample yields more than 65,000 clones, 85% to 95% seen once. Germline-derived CDR1 and CDR2 are KGHSH and LQKENI. The CDR3 length is 16 residues. V dropped 0 bases and J dropped 3; count of bases not matched to a gene: 4. Study results and limitations: The CD4+ and CD8+ T cells in the blood had expanded clonally by week 6 at 0.1 to 3.0 mg/kg.

The clonotype comes from an adult with an advanced solid tumor such as melanoma, head and neck, liver or kidney cancer. Sequenced here: CD4+ or CD8+ T cells sorted from blood, sampled in a trial of the OX40 agonist ivuxolimab. The V call is TRBV18, the J call TRBJ2-3; TRBD2 matches at 9 bases. In DNA form, the CDR3 reads TGTGCCAGCTCACCACCGGCTGCGGGAGGGACAGATACGCAGTATTTT. Residues: CASSPPAAGGTDTQYF.